The sequence of this T cell receptor (beta chain) was determined in a study of control samples from healthy donors and cancer patients. Only in-frame clones appear in the TCRdb table, and some are missing; sequencing was by immunoSEQ multiplex PCR. The sample consists of under 200,000 clones, about nine tenths of them appearing once. Germline lookup yields CDR1 MNHEY and CDR2 SMNVEV (reference sequence). CDR3 length equals 16 residues. With V trimmed by 2 bases and J by 5 bases, 12 bases remained unmatched. The V gene is TRBV27, the J gene TRBJ2-7; the match to TRBD2 covers 7 bases. Sequenced: blood. The receptor's source is a woman aged 25 to 45 in good health. Written as DNA, the CDR3 is TGTGCCAGCAGTTTAACCGGAACCGGGAGGAGCAACGAGCAGTACTTC. Its protein is CASSLTGTGRSNEQYF.